The TCR beta chain under discussion was sequenced for a study of blood T cell repertoires in COVID-19. At the level of the study: There were acute and convalescent COVID-19 samples, and they came from the United States, Italy and Spain. Sample material is recorded as cDNA or gDNA derived from T cells, B-cell-depleted T cells, or PBMCs.

V was trimmed by 6 bases and J by 5 bases, leaving 8 bases between them. This CDR3 region has 12 residues. Germline-derived CDR1 and CDR2 are MNHEY and SVGAGI. Authors' data handling: Amplification of reference gene primers was used by the study to estimate nucleated cell counts. Sequenced by immunoSEQ multiplex PCR; TCRdb stores in-frame clones only, minus some. V and J calls and clone size are copied from that table; D and trimming were computed from the DNA. This sample yields 35,000 to 50,000 clones, of which roughly four fifths are seen a single time; 20% to 25% belongs to the top ten. The sequence came from a woman aged 60-75 years with acute or convalescent COVID-19. The V gene is TRBV6-5, the J gene TRBJ1-5; D is uncertain. Sequenced sample: peripheral blood. CDR3 in DNA: TGTGCCAGCAGCCCCGTCTATCAGCCCCAGCATTTT. Translated: CASSPVYQPQHF.